What follows is one T cell receptor (beta chain) and its context. Its antigen remains unidentified. This specimen comes from a study of cytomegalovirus exposure and HLA in healthy donors. From the 120-subject validation cohort, which was separate from the approximately 670-subject first cohort, the donors were drawn. Study observations and caveats: According to a subsequent analysis, TCR clusters from the first cohort were inclined to appear together in the roughly 120 validation repertoires. Some TCR beta chains (roughly 150 of them) were listed as cytomegalovirus-associated. Usually a TCR sequence was rare, but some public TCRs were found in many donors.

CDR1 is MGHRA and CDR2 is YSYEKL in the germline V gene. Trimming pared 3 bases from V and 3 bases from J, leaving 8 bases between. The CDR3 runs to 13 residues. Assay: immunoSEQ multiplex PCR; the TCRdb copy retains only in-frame clones and omits some. The top ten hold 0.37% of the sample, which has 250,000 to 300,000 clones, about 90% seen once. This clonotype was obtained from a woman aged 18 to 35 in good health and CMV-seronegative. The rearrangement joins TRBV4-1 to TRBJ1-1; D uncertain. What was sequenced was PBMCs. This chain's CDR3 is CASSHPLYTEAFF. The CDR3 region has the DNA TGCGCCAGCAGCCACCCCCTGTACACTGAAGCTTTCTTT.